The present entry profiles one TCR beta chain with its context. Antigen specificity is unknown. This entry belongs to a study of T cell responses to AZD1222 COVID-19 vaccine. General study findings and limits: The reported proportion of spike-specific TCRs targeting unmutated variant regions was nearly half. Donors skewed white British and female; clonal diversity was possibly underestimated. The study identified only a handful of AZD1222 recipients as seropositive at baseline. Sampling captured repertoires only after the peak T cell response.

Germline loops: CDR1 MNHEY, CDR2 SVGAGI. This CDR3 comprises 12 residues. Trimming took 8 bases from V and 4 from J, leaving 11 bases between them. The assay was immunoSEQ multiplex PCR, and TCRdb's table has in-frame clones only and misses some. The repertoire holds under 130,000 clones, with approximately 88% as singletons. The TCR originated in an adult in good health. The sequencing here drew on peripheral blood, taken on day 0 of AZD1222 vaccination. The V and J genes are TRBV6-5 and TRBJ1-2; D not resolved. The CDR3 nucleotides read TGTGCCAGCTTCGAGCGTACCTATGGCTACACCTTC. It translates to CASFERTYGYTF.